This record looks at one T cell receptor beta chain sequence and its context. This entry belongs to a study of identical twins. The CDR3 runs to 8 residues. MiXCR, applied by TCRdb to the 5' RACE reads, yields one record per CDR3 protein. Counted here are approximately 240,000 distinct CDR3 sequences, 11% to 15% occurring once; the ten biggest clones make up 8.5% to 10%. The clonotype was recovered from a woman aged 18-29 years in good health. The sample consisted of memory (CD45RO+) T cells sorted from blood. The J gene is TRBJ2-7, the V gene TRBV12-2. TRBV12-2 is reported as a pseudogene. This CDR3 is CGLDEQYF. The CDR3 DNA follows: TGTGGGTTGGACGAGCAGTACTTC.